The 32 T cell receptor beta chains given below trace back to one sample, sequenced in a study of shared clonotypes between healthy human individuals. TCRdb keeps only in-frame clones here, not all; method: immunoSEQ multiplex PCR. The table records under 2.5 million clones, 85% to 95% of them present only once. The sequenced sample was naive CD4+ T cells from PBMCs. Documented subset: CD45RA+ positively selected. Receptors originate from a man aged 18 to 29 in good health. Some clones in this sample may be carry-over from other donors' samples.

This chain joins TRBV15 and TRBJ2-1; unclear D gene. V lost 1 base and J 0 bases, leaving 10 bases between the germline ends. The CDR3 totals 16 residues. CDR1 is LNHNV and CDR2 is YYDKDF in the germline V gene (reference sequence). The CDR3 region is CATSRAITSSYNEQFF. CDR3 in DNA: TGTGCCACCAGCAGAGCTATTACCAGCTCCTACAATGAGCAGTTCTTC.

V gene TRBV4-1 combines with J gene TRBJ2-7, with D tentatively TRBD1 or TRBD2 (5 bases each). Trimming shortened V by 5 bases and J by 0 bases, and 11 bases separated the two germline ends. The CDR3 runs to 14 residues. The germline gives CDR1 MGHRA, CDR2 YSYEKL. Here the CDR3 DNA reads TGCGCCAGCAGCTCGCCGGGACGCTCCTACGAGCAGTACTTC. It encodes CASSSPGRSYEQYF.

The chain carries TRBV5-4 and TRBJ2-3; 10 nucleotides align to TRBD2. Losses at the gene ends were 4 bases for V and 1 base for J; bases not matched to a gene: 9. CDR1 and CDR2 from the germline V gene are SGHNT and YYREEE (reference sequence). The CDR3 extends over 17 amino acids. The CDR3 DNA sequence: TGTGCCAGCAGCCCCGGCGGGACTAGCGTCCGCACAGATACGCAGTATTTT. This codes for CASSPGGTSVRTDTQYF. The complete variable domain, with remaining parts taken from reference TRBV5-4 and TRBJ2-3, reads ETGVTQSPTHLIKTRGQQVTLRCSSQSGHNTVSWYQQALGQGPQFIFQYYREEENGRGNFPPRFSGLQFPNYSSELNVNALELDDSALYLCASSPGGTSVRTDTQYFGPGTRLTVL.

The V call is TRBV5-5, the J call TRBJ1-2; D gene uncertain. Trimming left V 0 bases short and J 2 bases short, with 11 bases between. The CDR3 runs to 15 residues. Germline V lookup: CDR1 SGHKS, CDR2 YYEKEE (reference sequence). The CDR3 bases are TGTGCCAGCAGCTTGGAAAGTGGCGGGAACTATGGCTACACCTTC. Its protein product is CASSLESGGNYGYTF.

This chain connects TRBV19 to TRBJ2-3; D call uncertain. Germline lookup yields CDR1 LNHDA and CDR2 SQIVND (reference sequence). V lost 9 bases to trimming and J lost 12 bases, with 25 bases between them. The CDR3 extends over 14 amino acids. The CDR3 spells CARSHGPHWKRQYF. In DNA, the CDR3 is TGTGCCAGAAGTCATGGACCGCATTGGAAAAGACAGTATTTT.

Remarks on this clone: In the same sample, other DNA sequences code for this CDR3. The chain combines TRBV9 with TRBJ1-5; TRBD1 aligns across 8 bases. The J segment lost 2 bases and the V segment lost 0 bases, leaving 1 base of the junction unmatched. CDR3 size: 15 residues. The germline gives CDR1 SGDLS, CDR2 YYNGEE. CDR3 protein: CASSVEDRGNQPQHF. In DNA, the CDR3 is TGTGCCAGCAGCGTAGAGGACAGGGGCAATCAGCCCCAGCATTTT.

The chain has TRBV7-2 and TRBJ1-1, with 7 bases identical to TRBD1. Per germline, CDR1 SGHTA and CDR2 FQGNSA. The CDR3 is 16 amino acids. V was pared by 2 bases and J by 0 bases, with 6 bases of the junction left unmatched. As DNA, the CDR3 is TGTGCCAGCAGCTTAACCCGACAGGGCCTGAACACTGAAGCTTTCTTT. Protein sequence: CASSLTRQGLNTEAFF.

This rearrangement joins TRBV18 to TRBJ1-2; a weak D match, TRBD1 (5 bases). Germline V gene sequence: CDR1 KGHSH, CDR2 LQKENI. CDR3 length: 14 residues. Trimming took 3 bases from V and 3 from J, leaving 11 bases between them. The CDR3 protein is CASSPKGDHYGYTF. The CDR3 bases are TGTGCCAGCTCACCGAAAGGGGACCACTATGGCTACACCTTC.

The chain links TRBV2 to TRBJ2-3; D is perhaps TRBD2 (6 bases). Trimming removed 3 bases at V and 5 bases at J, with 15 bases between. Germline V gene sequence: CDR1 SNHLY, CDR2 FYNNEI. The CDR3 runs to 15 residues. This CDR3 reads CASSESPRGKDTQYF. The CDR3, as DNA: TGTGCCAGCAGTGAGTCCCCCCGGGGGAAAGATACGCAGTATTTT. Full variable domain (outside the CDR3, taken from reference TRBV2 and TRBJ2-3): EPEVTQTPSHQVTQMGQEVILRCVPISNHLYFYWYRQILGQKVEFLVSFYNNEISEKSEIFDDQFSVERPDGSNFTLKIRSTKLEDSAMYFCASSESPRGKDTQYFGPGTRLTVL.

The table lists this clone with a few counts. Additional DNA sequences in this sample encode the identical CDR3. The chain's CDR3 is CSASYEQYF. DNA for the CDR3: TGCAGTGCTAGCTACGAGCAGTACTTC. The genes are TRBV20-1 and TRBJ2-7; D is unclear. The germline V and J ends were trimmed by 3 bases and 3 bases, with 0 bases remaining between them. Germline loops: CDR1 DFQATT, CDR2 SNEGSKA (reference sequence). The CDR3 has 9 residues.

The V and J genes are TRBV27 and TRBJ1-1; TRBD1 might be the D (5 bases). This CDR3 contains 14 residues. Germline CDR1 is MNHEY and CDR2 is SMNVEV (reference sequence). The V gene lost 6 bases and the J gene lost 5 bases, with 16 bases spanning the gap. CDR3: CASSAVQAGTEAFF. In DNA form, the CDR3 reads TGTGCCAGCAGCGCTGTACAGGCTGGGACTGAAGCTTTCTTT.

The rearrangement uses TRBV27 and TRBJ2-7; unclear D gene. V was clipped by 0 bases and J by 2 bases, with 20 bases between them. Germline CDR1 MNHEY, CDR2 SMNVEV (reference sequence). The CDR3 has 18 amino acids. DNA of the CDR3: TGTGCCAGCAGTTTATCATCCCCCCCCGCAGGAATACCCTACGAGCAGTACTTC. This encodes CASSLSSPPAGIPYEQYF.

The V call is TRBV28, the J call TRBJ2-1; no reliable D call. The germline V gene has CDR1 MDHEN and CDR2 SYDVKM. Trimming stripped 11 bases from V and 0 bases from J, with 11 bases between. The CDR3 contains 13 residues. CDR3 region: CAAAAYSYNEQFF. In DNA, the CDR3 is TGTGCCGCGGCGGCATACTCCTACAATGAGCAGTTCTTC.

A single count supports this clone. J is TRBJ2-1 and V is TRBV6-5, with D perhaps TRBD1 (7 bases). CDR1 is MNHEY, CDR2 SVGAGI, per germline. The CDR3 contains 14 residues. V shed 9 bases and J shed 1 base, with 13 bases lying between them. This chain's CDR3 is CASKPGGSYNEQFF. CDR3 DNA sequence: TGTGCCAGTAAACCAGGGGGGTCCTACAATGAGCAGTTCTTC.

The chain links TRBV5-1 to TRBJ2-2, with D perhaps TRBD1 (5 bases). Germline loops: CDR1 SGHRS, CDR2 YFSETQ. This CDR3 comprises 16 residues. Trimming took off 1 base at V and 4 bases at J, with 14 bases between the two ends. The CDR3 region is CASSLIPGQTTGELFF. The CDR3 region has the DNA TGCGCCAGCAGCTTGATCCCAGGACAAACCACCGGGGAGCTGTTTTTT.

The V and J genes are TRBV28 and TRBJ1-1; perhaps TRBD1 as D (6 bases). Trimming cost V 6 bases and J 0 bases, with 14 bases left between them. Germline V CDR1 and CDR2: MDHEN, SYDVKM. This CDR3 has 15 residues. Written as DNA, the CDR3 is TGTGCCAGCAGCGAATGGACAGCCATGAACACTGAAGCTTTCTTT. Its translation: CASSEWTAMNTEAFF. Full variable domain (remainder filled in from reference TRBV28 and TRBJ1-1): DVKVTQSSRYLVKRTGEKVFLECVQDMDHENMFWYRQDPGLGLRLIYFSYDVKMKEKGDIPEGYSVSREKKERFSLILESASTNQTSMYLCASSEWTAMNTEAFFGQGTRLTVV.

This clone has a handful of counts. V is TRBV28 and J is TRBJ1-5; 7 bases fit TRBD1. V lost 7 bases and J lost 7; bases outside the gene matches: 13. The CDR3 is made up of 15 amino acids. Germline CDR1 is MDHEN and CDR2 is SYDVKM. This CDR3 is CASTGRGGPLQPQHF. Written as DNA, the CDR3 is TGTGCCAGCACCGGGAGAGGGGGCCCTCTGCAGCCCCAGCATTTT.

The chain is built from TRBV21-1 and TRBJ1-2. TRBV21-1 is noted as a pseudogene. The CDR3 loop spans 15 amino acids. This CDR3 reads CASSKAARYNYGYTF. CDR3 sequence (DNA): TGTGCCAGCAGCAAAGCGGCCCGGTATAACTATGGCTACACCTTC.

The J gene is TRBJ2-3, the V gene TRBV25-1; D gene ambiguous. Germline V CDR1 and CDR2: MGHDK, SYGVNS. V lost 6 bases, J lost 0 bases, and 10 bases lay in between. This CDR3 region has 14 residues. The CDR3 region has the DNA TGTGCCAGCAGGGACGGCCTTAGCACAGATACGCAGTATTTT. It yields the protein CASRDGLSTDTQYF.

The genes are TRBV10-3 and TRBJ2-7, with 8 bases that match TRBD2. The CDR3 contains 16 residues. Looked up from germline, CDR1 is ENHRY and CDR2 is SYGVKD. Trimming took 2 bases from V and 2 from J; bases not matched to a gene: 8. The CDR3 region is CAISETGLARAYEQYF. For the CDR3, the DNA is TGTGCCATCAGTGAGACCGGACTAGCTAGGGCCTACGAGCAGTACTTC.

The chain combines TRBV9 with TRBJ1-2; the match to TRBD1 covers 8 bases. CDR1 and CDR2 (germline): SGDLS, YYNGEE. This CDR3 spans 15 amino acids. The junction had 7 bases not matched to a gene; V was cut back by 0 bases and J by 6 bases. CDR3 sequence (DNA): TGTGCCAGCAGCGTAGGGACAGGGAAGAAAAATGGCTACACCTTC. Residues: CASSVGTGKKNGYTF.

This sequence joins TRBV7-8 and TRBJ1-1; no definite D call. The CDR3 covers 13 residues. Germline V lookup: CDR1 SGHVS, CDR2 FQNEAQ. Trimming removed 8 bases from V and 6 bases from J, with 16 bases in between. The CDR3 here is CASLPRTDAEAFF. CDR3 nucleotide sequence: TGTGCCAGCCTACCCCGGACTGACGCTGAAGCTTTCTTT.

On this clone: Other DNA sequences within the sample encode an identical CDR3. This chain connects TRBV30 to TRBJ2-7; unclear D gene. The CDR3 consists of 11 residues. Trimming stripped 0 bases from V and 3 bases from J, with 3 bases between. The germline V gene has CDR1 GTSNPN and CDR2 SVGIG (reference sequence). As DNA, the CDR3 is TGTGCCTGGAGTGTCAACTACGAGCAGTACTTC. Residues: CAWSVNYEQYF.

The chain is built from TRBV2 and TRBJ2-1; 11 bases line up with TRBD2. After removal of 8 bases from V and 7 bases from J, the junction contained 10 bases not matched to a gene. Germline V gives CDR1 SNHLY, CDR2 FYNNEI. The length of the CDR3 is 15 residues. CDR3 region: CASQGTSGRGNEQFF. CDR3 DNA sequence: TGTGCCAGCCAAGGGACTAGCGGCAGAGGGAATGAGCAGTTCTTC.

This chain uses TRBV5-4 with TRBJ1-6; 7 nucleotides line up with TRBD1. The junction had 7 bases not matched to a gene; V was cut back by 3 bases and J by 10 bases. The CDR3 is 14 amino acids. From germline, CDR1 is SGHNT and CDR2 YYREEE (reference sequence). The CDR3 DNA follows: TGTGCCAGCAGCTCCGGGACAGACACCTCACCCCTCCACTTT. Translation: CASSSGTDTSPLHF.

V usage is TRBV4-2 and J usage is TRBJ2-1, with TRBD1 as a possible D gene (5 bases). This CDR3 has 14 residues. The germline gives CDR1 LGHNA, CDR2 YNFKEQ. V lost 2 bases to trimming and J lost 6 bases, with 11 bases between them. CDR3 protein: CASSQQKGVNEQFF. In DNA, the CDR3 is TGTGCCAGCAGCCAACAAAAAGGGGTCAATGAGCAGTTCTTC.

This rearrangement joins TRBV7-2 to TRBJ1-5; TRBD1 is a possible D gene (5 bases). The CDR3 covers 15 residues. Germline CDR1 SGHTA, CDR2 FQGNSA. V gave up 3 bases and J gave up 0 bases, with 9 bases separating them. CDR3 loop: CASSFRVDSNQPQHF. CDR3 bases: TGTGCCAGCAGCTTCAGGGTTGATAGCAATCAGCCCCAGCATTTT.

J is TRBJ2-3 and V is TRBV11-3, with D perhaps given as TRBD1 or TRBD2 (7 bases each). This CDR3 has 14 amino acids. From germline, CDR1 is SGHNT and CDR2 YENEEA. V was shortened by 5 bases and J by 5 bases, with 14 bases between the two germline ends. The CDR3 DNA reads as TGTGCCAGCAGCCCGGCAGGGGGGGGAGATACGCAGTATTTT. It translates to CASSPAGGGDTQYF.

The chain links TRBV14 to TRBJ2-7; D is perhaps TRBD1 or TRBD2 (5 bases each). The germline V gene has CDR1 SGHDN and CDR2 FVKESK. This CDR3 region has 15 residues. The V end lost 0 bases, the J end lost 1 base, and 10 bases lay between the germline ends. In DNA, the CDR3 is TGTGCCAGCAGCCAAGACGGCAGGGAGTCCTACGAGCAGTACTTC. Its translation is CASSQDGRESYEQYF. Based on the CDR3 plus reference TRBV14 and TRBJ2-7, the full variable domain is EAGVTQFPSHSVIEKGQTVTLRCDPISGHDNLYWYRRVMGKEIKFLLHFVKESKQDESGMPNNRFLAERTGGTYSTLKVQPAELEDSGVYFCASSQDGRESYEQYFGPGTRLTVT.

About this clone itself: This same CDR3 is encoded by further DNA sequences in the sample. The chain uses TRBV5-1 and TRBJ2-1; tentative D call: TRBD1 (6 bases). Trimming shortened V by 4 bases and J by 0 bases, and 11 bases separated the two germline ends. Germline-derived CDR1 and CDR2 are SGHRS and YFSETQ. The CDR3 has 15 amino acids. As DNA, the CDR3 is TGCGCCAGCAGCCCGGGGACAAGCTCCTACAATGAGCAGTTCTTC. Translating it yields CASSPGTSSYNEQFF.

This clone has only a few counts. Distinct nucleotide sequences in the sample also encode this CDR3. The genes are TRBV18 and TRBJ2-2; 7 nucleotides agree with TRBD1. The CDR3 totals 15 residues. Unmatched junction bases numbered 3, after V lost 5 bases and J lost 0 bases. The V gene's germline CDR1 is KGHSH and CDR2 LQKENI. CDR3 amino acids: CASSAGTANTGELFF. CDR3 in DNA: TGTGCCAGCTCAGCCGGGACAGCGAACACCGGGGAGCTGTTTTTT.

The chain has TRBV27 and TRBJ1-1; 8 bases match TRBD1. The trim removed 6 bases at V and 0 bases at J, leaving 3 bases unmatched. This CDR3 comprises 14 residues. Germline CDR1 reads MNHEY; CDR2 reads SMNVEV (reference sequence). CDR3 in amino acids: CASRDRVVNTEAFF. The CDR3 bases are TGTGCCAGCAGGGACAGGGTGGTGAACACTGAAGCTTTCTTT.